This T cell receptor beta chain appears in the sequencing data of a study of vaccination and CD4 T cells after COVID-19. Treatment indicated: approximately nine-day PBMC culture with coronavirus spike peptide pools or control peptides (ViraFEST assay). General observations from the study: In convalescent patients, a median 86.3% of post-vaccine SARS-CoV-2-reactive clones appeared only after vaccination.

An Oncomine TCR Beta short-read assay was used to sequence the DNA from cultured CD4+ T cells. One entry per CDR3 protein results from TCRdb running MiXCR on the PCR reads. The profile covers approximately 2,800 distinct CDR3 sequences, with just over 75% appearing a single time and 25% to 30% taken by the ten largest. Notes on this clonotype: Its target is unknown.

Trimming took off 0 bases at V and 0 bases at J, with 23 bases between the two ends. Germline lookup yields CDR1 LNHNV and CDR2 YYDKDF (reference sequence). CDR3 length: 20 residues. The chain links TRBV15 to TRBJ1-1; D is unresolved. The TCR comes from a human donor who had recovered from COVID-19. Specimen: CD4+ T cells from blood, cultured in vitro. CDR3 nucleotide sequence: TGTGCCACCAGCAGAGATCTCGGCAGCGCTGGTGTCGGTATGAACACTGAAGCTTTCTTT. The encoded protein is CATSRDLGSAGVGMNTEAFF.